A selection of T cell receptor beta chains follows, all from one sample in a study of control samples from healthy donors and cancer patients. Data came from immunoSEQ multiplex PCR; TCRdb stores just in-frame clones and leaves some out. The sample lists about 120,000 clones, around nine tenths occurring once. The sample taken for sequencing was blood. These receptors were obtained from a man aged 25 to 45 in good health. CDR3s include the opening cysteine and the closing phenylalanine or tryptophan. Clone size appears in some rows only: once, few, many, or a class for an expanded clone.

CSVRQGIFYGYTF,TRBV29-1,13,-,TRBJ1-2
CASSSGPSNYGYTF,TRBV28,14,-,TRBJ1-2
CASSLLAYLQETQYF,TRBV6-5,15,-,TRBJ2-5
CASSLQGRRNSPLHF,TRBV28,15,-,TRBJ1-6
CASSSWDWEEAFF,TRBV7-8,13,-,TRBJ1-1
CASSHDSNEQFF,TRBV18,12,-,TRBJ2-1
CASTPGRNQPQHF,TRBV27,13,-,TRBJ1-5
CSASQLGVPSNYGYTF,TRBV20-1,16,-,TRBJ1-2
CASSVTGNEQYF,TRBV2,12,once,TRBJ2-7
CASSETGQEETQYF,TRBV10-1,14,-,TRBJ2-5
CASSQGSGDTQYF,TRBV4-2,13,once,TRBJ2-3
CASSPTGVPFF,TRBV12-3/TRBV12-4,11,-,TRBJ1-1
CASSPRATNTGELFF,TRBV11-3,15,-,TRBJ2-2
CSATVRETQYF,TRBV20-1,11,-,TRBJ2-5
CASSPAQGATYEQYF,TRBV6-5,15,-,TRBJ2-7